Each of the 19 T cell receptor beta chains below was sequenced from the same sample in a study of cytomegalovirus exposure and HLA in healthy donors. The PCR contained 60 Vbeta and 13 Jbeta primers. Clones were sequenced by immunoSEQ multiplex PCR, and TCRdb holds only the in-frame ones, with some missing. The profile shows around 130,000 clones, about 82% of them singletons. The sample consisted of PBMCs. The receptors derive from a man younger than 45 in good health and CMV-seronegative.

The rearrangement joins TRBV19 to TRBJ2-1; TRBD1 matches at 9 bases. Trimming removed 4 bases from V and 15 bases from J; junction bases left unmatched: 4. Germline CDR1 is LNHDA and CDR2 is SQIVND (reference sequence). The CDR3 loop spans 11 amino acids. CDR3 amino acids: CASSNGTGWFF. DNA of the CDR3: TGTGCCAGTAGTAATGGGACAGGGTGGTTCTTC.

The chain is built from TRBV18 and TRBJ1-4; D may be TRBD1 (5 bases). The germline V gene has CDR1 KGHSH and CDR2 LQKENI. The CDR3 contains 16 residues. The V end was cut by 3 bases, the J end by 4 bases, with 15 bases between. The CDR3 coding sequence is TGTGCCAGCTCACCGGACATCTCTACGGATAATGAAAAACTGTTTTTT. Its translation: CASSPDISTDNEKLFF.

The V gene is TRBV28, the J gene TRBJ2-1; D is perhaps TRBD1 (5 bases). Trimming cost V 2 bases and J 8 bases, with 7 bases left between them. The CDR3 extends over 12 amino acids. In germline, CDR1 is MDHEN, CDR2 SYDVKM. The DNA for the CDR3 is TGTGCCAGCAGTTTACTAGGGGATGAGCAGTTCTTC. This gives the protein CASSLLGDEQFF. Full variable domain (rest looked up from reference TRBV28 and TRBJ2-1): DVKVTQSSRYLVKRTGEKVFLECVQDMDHENMFWYRQDPGLGLRLIYFSYDVKMKEKGDIPEGYSVSREKKERFSLILESASTNQTSMYLCASSLLGDEQFFGPGTRLTVL.

CDR3 coding DNA: TGTGCCAGCAGTTATGGGACAGGGGCCTACGAGCAGTACTTC. Its translation is CASSYGTGAYEQYF. The chain joins TRBV6-5 to TRBJ2-7; 10 nucleotides agree with TRBD1. Germline values: CDR1 MNHEY, CDR2 SVGAGI. The CDR3 is 14 amino acids. V was pared by 3 bases and J by 2 bases, with 1 base of the junction left unmatched.

This clone appeared once. J is TRBJ2-3 and V is TRBV4-3; D remains ambiguous. Per germline, CDR1 LGHNA and CDR2 YSLEER. The CDR3 covers 13 residues. The V end lost 0 bases, the J end lost 6 bases, and 7 bases lay between the germline ends. The CDR3 region is CASSQDSLDTQYF. Here the CDR3 DNA reads TGCGCCAGCAGCCAAGATAGTCTTGATACGCAGTATTTT.

This rearrangement joins TRBV4-3 to TRBJ2-7; 7 positions agree with TRBD2. V lost 4 bases to trimming and J lost 0 bases; unmatched junction nucleotides: 6. Germline loops: CDR1 LGHNA, CDR2 YSLEER. The CDR3 length is 15 residues. Here the CDR3 reads CASSRQAGYSYEQYF. CDR3 nucleotides: TGCGCCAGCAGCCGGCAAGCGGGATACTCCTACGAGCAGTACTTC.

The rearrangement joins TRBV19 to TRBJ2-2, with a weak D call TRBD1 (5 bases). The CDR3 contains 16 residues. The V and J ends lost 3 bases and 3 bases respectively, with 14 bases between them. In germline, CDR1 is LNHDA, CDR2 SQIVND (reference sequence). The CDR3 nucleotides read TGTGCCAGTAGTATGGGGCAGGGTAGTTACACCGGGGAGCTGTTTTTT. Translation gives CASSMGQGSYTGELFF.

This chain connects TRBV5-1 to TRBJ2-7; 7 bases are a match to TRBD1. From germline, CDR1 is SGHRS and CDR2 YFSETQ. Losses at the gene ends were 2 bases for V and 2 bases for J; bases not matched to a gene: 7. This CDR3 has 15 amino acids. In nucleotides, the CDR3 is TGCGCCAGCAGCTTCGGACCCGGACAGGCCTACGAGCAGTACTTC. Its protein product is CASSFGPGQAYEQYF.

This chain uses TRBV7-3 with TRBJ2-7; 7 bases agree with TRBD1. Germline values: CDR1 SGHTA, CDR2 FQGTGA. V gave up 4 bases and J gave up 0 bases; unmatched junction bases: 3. The CDR3 is made up of 14 amino acids. CDR3 sequence (DNA): TGTGCCAGCAGCTCGGGACAGTCCTCCTACGAGCAGTACTTC. It codes for CASSSGQSSYEQYF.

This clone was counted a few times. This rearrangement joins TRBV2 to TRBJ1-5; D is unresolved. CDR1 and CDR2 from the germline V gene are SNHLY and FYNNEI. V gave up 5 bases and J gave up 0 bases, with 11 bases separating them. The CDR3 runs 15 residues. Here the CDR3 reads CASSWARDSNQPQHF. The CDR3 bases are TGTGCCAGCAGTTGGGCCCGAGATAGCAATCAGCCCCAGCATTTT.

The chain is built from TRBV2 and TRBJ1-1, with 8 positions matching TRBD1. V lost 3 bases, J lost 4 bases, and 7 bases stayed unmatched. Germline values: CDR1 SNHLY, CDR2 FYNNEI. The CDR3 totals 15 residues. DNA of the CDR3: TGTGCCAGCAGTGACGCAAGGCAGGGGGCCACTGAAGCTTTCTTT. Translated: CASSDARQGATEAFF.

The rearrangement links TRBV29-1 to TRBJ2-3; 7 bases map to TRBD2. Germline-derived CDR1 and CDR2 are SQVTM and ANQGSEA. Unmatched junction bases numbered 13, after V lost 4 bases and J lost 3 bases. This CDR3 region has 16 residues. The CDR3, as DNA: TGCAGCGTTGTCGCGGGAGTAGGAAAAGGAACAGATACGCAGTATTTT. Protein product: CSVVAGVGKGTDTQYF.

This clone was recorded a few times. The V gene is TRBV28, the J gene TRBJ2-1, with 7 bases fitting TRBD1. The J segment lost 7 bases and the V segment lost 7 bases, leaving 13 bases of the junction unmatched. The CDR3 extends over 15 amino acids. Germline V gene sequence: CDR1 MDHEN, CDR2 SYDVKM. CDR3 DNA sequence: TGTGCCAGCACCTTGGGGAAGGGGGCGGTGAATGAGCAGTTCTTC. This codes for CASTLGKGAVNEQFF.

The CDR3 sequence: CASSEFQVLNTGELFF. CDR3 bases: TGTGCCAGCAGTGAATTTCAGGTCTTGAACACCGGGGAGCTGTTTTTT. The genes are TRBV6-1 and TRBJ2-2, with unresolved D. Trimming cost V 2 bases and J 1 base, with 11 bases left between them. Germline V gene data show CDR1 as MNHNS and CDR2 as SASEGT. The CDR3 extends over 16 amino acids.

The J gene is TRBJ2-7, the V gene TRBV7-2; 9 bases are shared with TRBD1. Germline V gives CDR1 SGHTA, CDR2 FQGNSA. J gave up 4 bases and V 5 bases, and 9 bases lay outside the gene matches. The CDR3 is 15 residues long. In DNA form, the CDR3 reads TGTGCCAGCAGCCCTTCCGGGACAGGGTATTACGAGCAGTACTTC. Encoded protein: CASSPSGTGYYEQYF.

The chain recombines TRBV10-3 with TRBJ1-4, with a possible D match to TRBD1 (5 bases). In germline, CDR1 is ENHRY, CDR2 SYGVKD. V dropped 8 bases and J dropped 2 bases, with 15 bases sitting between them. The CDR3 runs 15 residues. The CDR3 DNA reads TGTGCCATCGCCGACGGGGGAGCTACTAATGAAAAACTGTTTTTT. Encoded protein: CAIADGGATNEKLFF.

The chain carries TRBV6-6 and TRBJ2-2; D perhaps matches TRBD1 (5 bases). V lost 5 bases, J lost 4 bases, and 8 bases lay in between. This CDR3 is built from 13 residues. In germline, CDR1 is MNHNY, CDR2 SVGAGI (reference sequence). CDR3 loop: CASSRTSTGELFF. CDR3 nucleotides: TGTGCCAGCAGTCGGACAAGCACCGGGGAGCTGTTTTTT.

The chain links TRBV5-1 to TRBJ2-2, with no clear D. The CDR3 covers 16 residues. The germline V gene has CDR1 SGHRS and CDR2 YFSETQ. Trimming removed 7 bases at V and 0 bases at J, with 16 bases between. CDR3 protein: CASRESTDANTGELFF. CDR3 nucleotide sequence: TGCGCCAGCCGAGAGTCAACAGACGCGAACACCGGGGAGCTGTTTTTT.

The chain employs TRBV4-2 and TRBJ2-1; maybe TRBD2 (5 bases). This CDR3 is built from 14 residues. Trimming left V 0 bases short and J 4 bases short, with 7 bases between. CDR1 and CDR2 from the germline V gene are LGHNA and YNFKEQ. The CDR3 region has the DNA TGTGCCAGCAGCCAAGAGGGAGAATACAATGAGCAGTTCTTC. Encoded protein: CASSQEGEYNEQFF.